The 9 T cell receptor beta chains listed next were all sequenced from one sample in a study of blood T cell repertoires in COVID-19. Data came from immunoSEQ multiplex PCR; TCRdb stores just in-frame clones and leaves some out. Counted here are around 140,000 clones, over 75% occurring once; the ten biggest clones make up less than 2%. The sequenced sample consisted of peripheral blood. The receptors originated from a woman in her 50s with acute or convalescent COVID-19.

The gene calls are TRBV11-1 and TRBJ1-2, with 7 bases that match TRBD1. There are 14 residues in the CDR3. Losses at the gene ends were 3 bases for V and 5 bases for J; bases not matched to a gene: 6. Germline CDR1 SGHAT, CDR2 FQDESV (reference sequence). The CDR3 spells CASSLGTAFYGYTF. DNA for the CDR3: TGTGCCAGCAGCTTGGGGACAGCCTTTTATGGCTACACCTTC.

This chain links TRBV11-2 with TRBJ2-7, with D possibly matching TRBD2 (5 bases). This CDR3 contains 15 residues. With 0 bases removed from V and 5 bases from J, the gap between germline ends came to 14 bases. Germline V gene data show CDR1 as SGHAT and CDR2 as FQNNGV. The CDR3 coding sequence is TGTGCCAGCAGCTTAGATGGGGTGGCGGGCGACGAGCAGTACTTC. This codes for CASSLDGVAGDEQYF.

This clone was seen once. V usage is TRBV11-2 and J usage is TRBJ1-4; D call uncertain. The V end lost 0 bases, the J end lost 10 bases, and 9 bases lay between the germline ends. Per germline, CDR1 SGHAT and CDR2 FQNNGV. This CDR3 has 13 amino acids. CDR3 loop: CASSLDGQRKLFF. DNA for the CDR3: TGTGCCAGCAGCTTAGATGGGCAGAGAAAACTGTTTTTT.

As regards this clone: Other DNA sequences in this specimen translate into the identical CDR3. The J gene is TRBJ2-7, the V gene TRBV9; a possible D gene is TRBD2 (5 bases). The CDR3 spans 14 residues. V lost 0 bases to trimming and J lost 0 bases, with 7 bases between them. Germline assignment: CDR1 SGDLS and CDR2 YYNGEE. Written as DNA, the CDR3 is TGTGCCAGCAGCGTAGTAGGGAGCTCCTACGAGCAGTACTTC. It is translated as CASSVVGSSYEQYF.

This rearrangement joins TRBV7-2 to TRBJ2-5; possibly TRBD2 for D (6 bases). V gave up 8 bases and J gave up 4 bases, with 17 bases separating them. CDR1 and CDR2 from the germline V gene are SGHTA and FQGNSA. This CDR3 spans 14 amino acids. This CDR3 is CASGGTLGAETQYF. CDR3 sequence (DNA): TGTGCCAGCGGCGGGACCCTCGGGGCAGAGACCCAGTACTTC. Full variable domain (rest looked up from reference TRBV7-2 and TRBJ2-5): GAGVSQSPSNKVTEKGKDVELRCDPISGHTALYWYRQSLGQGLEFLIYFQGNSAPDKSGLPSDRFSAERTGGSVSTLTIQRTQQEDSAVYLCASGGTLGAETQYFGPGTRLLVL.

This clone was detected only a few times. This sequence joins TRBV9 and TRBJ1-1, with a tentative D call TRBD1 (6 bases). Trimming left V 0 bases short and J 7 bases short, with 10 bases between. The CDR3 contains 13 residues. CDR1 is SGDLS and CDR2 is YYNGEE in the germline V gene. The CDR3 sequence is CASSVVQGIEAFF. The DNA for the CDR3 is TGTGCCAGCAGCGTAGTTCAGGGGATTGAAGCTTTCTTT.

The J gene is TRBJ1-5, the V gene TRBV7-2; TRBD1 might be the D (6 bases). Germline loops: CDR1 SGHTA, CDR2 FQGNSA. With 5 bases removed from V and 4 bases from J, the gap between germline ends came to 9 bases. This CDR3 contains 13 residues. The CDR3 bases are TGTGCCAGCAGCCCCAGGGGTAATCAGCCCCAGCATTTT. Translated: CASSPRGNQPQHF.

The chain couples TRBV5-1 to TRBJ1-2; TRBD1 aligns across 8 bases. Germline CDR1 SGHRS, CDR2 YFSETQ. The CDR3 covers 15 residues. The V segment lost 0 bases and the J segment 3 bases; nucleotides outside the gene matches: 4. The CDR3 loop reads CASSLGLQGDYGYTF. CDR3 nucleotides: TGCGCCAGCAGCTTGGGATTACAGGGGGACTATGGCTACACCTTC.

In this sample, this clone turned up once. The rearrangement links TRBV11-2 to TRBJ2-7, with 8 bases lining up with TRBD1. CDR1 SGHAT and CDR2 FQNNGV come from the germline V gene. The trim removed 5 bases at V and 3 bases at J, leaving 9 bases unmatched. The CDR3 has 15 residues. CDR3 amino acids: CASSPRGQGIYEQYF. CDR3 nucleotides: TGTGCCAGCAGCCCCAGGGGGCAGGGGATCTACGAGCAGTACTTC. The full variable domain, completed using reference TRBV11-2 and TRBJ2-7, is EAGVAQSPRYKIIEKRQSVAFWCNPISGHATLYWYQQILGQGPKLLIQFQNNGVVDDSQLPKDRFSAERLKGVDSTLKIQPAKLEDSAVYLCASSPRGQGIYEQYFGPGTRLTVT.